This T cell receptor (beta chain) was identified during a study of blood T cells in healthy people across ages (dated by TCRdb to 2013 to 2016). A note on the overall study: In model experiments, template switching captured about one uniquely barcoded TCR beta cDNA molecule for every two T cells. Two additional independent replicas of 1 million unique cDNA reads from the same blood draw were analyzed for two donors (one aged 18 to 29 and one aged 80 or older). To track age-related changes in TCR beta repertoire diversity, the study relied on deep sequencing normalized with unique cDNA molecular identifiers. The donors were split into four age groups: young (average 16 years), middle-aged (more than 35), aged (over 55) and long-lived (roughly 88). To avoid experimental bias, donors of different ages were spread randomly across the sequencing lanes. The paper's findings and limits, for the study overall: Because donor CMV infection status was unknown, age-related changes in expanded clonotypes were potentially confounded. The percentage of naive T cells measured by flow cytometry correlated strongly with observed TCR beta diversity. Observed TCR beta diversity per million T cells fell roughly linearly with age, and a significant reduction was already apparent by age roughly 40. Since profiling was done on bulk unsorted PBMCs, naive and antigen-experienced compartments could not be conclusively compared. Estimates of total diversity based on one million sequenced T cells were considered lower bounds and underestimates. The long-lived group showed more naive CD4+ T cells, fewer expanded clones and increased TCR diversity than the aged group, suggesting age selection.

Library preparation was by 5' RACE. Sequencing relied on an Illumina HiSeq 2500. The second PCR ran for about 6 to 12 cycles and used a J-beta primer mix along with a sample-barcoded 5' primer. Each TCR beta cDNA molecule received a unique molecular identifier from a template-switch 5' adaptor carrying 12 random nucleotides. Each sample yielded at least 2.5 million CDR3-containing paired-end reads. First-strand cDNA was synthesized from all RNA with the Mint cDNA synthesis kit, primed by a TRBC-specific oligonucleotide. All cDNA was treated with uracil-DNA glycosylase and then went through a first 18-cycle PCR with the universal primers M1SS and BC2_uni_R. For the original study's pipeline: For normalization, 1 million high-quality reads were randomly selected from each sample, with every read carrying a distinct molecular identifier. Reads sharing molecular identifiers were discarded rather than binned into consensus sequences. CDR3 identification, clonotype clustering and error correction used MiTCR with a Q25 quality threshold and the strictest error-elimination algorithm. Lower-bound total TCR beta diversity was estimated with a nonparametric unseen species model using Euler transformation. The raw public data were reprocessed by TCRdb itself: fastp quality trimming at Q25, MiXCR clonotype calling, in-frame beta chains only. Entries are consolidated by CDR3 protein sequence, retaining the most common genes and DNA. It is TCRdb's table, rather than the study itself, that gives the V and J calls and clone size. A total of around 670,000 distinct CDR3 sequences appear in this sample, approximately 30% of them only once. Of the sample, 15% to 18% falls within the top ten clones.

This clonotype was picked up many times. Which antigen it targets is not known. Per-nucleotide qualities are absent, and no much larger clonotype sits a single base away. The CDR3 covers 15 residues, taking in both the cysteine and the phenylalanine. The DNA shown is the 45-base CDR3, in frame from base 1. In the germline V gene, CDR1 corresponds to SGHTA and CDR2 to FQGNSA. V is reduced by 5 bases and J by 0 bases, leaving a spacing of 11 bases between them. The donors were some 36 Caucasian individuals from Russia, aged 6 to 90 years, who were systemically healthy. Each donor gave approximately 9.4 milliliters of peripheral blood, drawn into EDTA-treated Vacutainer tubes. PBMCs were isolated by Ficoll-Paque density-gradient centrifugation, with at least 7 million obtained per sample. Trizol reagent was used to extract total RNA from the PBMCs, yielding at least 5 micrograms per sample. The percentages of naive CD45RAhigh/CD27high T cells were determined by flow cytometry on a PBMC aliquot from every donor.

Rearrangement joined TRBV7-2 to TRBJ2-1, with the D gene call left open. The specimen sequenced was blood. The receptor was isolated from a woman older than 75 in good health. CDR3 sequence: CASSPLDSSYNEQFF. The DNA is TGTGCCAGCAGCCCACTCGATAGCTCCTACAATGAGCAGTTCTTC.